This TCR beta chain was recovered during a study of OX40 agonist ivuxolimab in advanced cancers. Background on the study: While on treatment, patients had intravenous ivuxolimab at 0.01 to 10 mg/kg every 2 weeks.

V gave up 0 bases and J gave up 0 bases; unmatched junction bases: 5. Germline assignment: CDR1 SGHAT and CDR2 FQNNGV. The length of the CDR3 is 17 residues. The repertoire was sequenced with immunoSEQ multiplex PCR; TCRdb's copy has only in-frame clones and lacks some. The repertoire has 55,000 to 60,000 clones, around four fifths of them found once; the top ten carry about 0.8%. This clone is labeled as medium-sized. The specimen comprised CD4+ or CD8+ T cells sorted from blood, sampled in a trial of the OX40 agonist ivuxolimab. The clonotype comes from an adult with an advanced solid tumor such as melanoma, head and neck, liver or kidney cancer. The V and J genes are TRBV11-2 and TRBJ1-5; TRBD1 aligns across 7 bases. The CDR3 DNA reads TGTGCCAGCAGCTTAGAGGTTAGGACAGGTAGCAATCAGCCCCAGCATTTT. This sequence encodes CASSLEVRTGSNQPQHF.